These 9 T cell receptor beta chains share one sample of origin, sequenced in a study of early T cells in non-severe SARS-CoV-2 infection. TCRdb analysed the 5' RACE reads with MiXCR anew, one entry per CDR3 protein. The table has roughly 80,000 distinct CDR3 sequences, roughly 15% seen once; the top ten hold more than 10%. Sequences were obtained from whole blood. All receptors come from an adult who was a healthcare worker with PCR-confirmed SARS-CoV-2 infection or an uninfected control (not recorded which).

V usage is TRBV7-9 and J usage is TRBJ2-5, with TRBD1 identical over 9 bases. The germline V gene encodes CDR1 SEHNR and CDR2 FQNEAQ (reference sequence). V dropped 1 base and J dropped 0; count of bases not matched to a gene: 3. This CDR3 region has 16 residues. The CDR3 DNA is TGTGCCAGCAGCTTAGGGACAGGGGCGTACCAAGAGACCCAGTACTTC. Protein sequence: CASSLGTGAYQETQYF.

This clonotype showed up just a few times. This sequence joins TRBV2 and TRBJ2-7; 7 bases align to TRBD1. The CDR3 loop spans 14 amino acids. J lost 3 bases, V lost 2 bases, and 4 bases had no gene match. Looked up from germline, CDR1 is SNHLY and CDR2 is FYNNEI. This CDR3 reads CASSERGQFYEQYF. The CDR3 nucleotides read TGTGCCAGCAGTGAAAGGGGACAGTTCTACGAGCAGTACTTC.

This chain links TRBV27 with TRBJ2-3; the match to TRBD2 covers 8 bases. The CDR3 spans 16 residues. Germline-derived CDR1 and CDR2 are MNHEY and SMNVEV (reference sequence). Trimming removed 5 bases from V and 1 base from J; junction bases left unmatched: 8. As DNA, the CDR3 is TGTGCCAGCAGTCCCTTAGCGGGGTACGGCACAGATACGCAGTATTTT. Its protein is CASSPLAGYGTDTQYF.

This clonotype showed up just a few times. This chain links TRBV4-3 with TRBJ2-1; the D is unclear. This CDR3 is 16 amino acids long. V dropped 2 bases and J dropped 0 bases, with 11 bases sitting between them. Per the germline V gene, CDR1 is LGHNA and CDR2 is YSLEER. The CDR3 region is CASSQSETHSYNEQFF. DNA for the CDR3: TGCGCCAGCAGCCAATCGGAGACCCACTCCTACAATGAGCAGTTCTTC.

This clonotype was seen only a few times. The J gene is TRBJ1-3, the V gene TRBV29-1; no reliable D call. Trimming took off 4 bases at V and 0 bases at J, with 7 bases between the two ends. Germline V lookup: CDR1 SQVTM, CDR2 ANQGSEA. This CDR3 spans 13 amino acids. The CDR3, as DNA: TGCAGCGTTGGCATGAGCTCTGGAAACACCATATATTTT. Its translation is CSVGMSSGNTIYF.

As to this clonotype: Relative to the germline gene, one junction end is altered; a read error may explain this. The CDR3 region has the DNA TGTGCTAGCAGCTTAAGGCTAGCGGGGCATACGAACACCGGGGAGCTGTTTTTT. It is translated as CASSLRLAGHTNTGELFF. This sequence joins TRBV7-7 and TRBJ2-2; 9 bases align to TRBD2. Germline CDR1 and CDR2: SSHAT and FNYEAQ (reference sequence). The CDR3 contains 18 residues.

This clonotype was seen a handful of times. The chain couples TRBV20-1 to TRBJ2-3, with TRBD2 matching 7 bases. This CDR3 has 15 residues. V lost 3 bases, J lost 0 bases, and 6 bases stayed unmatched. Germline V lookup: CDR1 DFQATT, CDR2 SNEGSKA (reference sequence). CDR3 sequence: CSASSAGESTDTQYF. In DNA form, the CDR3 reads TGCAGTGCTAGTTCCGCGGGGGAAAGCACAGATACGCAGTATTTT.

The CDR3 DNA reads as TGTGCCAGTCGACAGGGCGAACAGCCCCAGCATTTT. The encoded protein is CASRQGEQPQHF. The chain links TRBV19 to TRBJ1-5, with 7 positions matching TRBD1. The CDR3 loop spans 12 amino acids. In germline, CDR1 is LNHDA, CDR2 SQIVND (reference sequence). V was clipped by 8 bases and J by 7 bases; unmatched bases: 5.

The chain joins TRBV19 to TRBJ2-2; D ambiguous. Trimming took 3 bases from V and 8 from J, leaving 4 bases between them. CDR1 LNHDA and CDR2 SQIVND come from the germline V gene (reference sequence). The CDR3 is made up of 11 amino acids. CDR3 loop: CASSIRGELFF. The CDR3 DNA reads TGTGCCAGTAGTATCCGGGGGGAGCTGTTTTTT.